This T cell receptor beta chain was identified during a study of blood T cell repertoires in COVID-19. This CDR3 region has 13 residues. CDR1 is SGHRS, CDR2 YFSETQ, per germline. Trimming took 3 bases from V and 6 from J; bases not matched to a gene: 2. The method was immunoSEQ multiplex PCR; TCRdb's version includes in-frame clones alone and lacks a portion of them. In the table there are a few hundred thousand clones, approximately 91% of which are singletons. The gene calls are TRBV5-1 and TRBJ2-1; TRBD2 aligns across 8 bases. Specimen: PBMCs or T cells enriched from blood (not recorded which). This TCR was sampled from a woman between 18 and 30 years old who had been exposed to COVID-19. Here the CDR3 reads CASSSGTSNEQFF. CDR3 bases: TGCGCCAGCAGCTCCGGGACTAGCAATGAGCAGTTCTTC.